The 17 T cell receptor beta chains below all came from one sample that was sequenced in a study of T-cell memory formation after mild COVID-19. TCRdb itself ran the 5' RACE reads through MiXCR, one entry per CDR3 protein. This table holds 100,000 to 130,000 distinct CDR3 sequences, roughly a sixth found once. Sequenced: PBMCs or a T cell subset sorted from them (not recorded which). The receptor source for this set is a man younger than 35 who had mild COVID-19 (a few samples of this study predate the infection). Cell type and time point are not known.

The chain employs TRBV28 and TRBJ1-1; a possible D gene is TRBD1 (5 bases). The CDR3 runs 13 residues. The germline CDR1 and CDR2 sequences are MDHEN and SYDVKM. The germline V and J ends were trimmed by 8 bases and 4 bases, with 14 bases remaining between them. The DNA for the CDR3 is TGTGCCAGCGGGGCCAGGACCAGCACTGAAGCTTTCTTT. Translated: CASGARTSTEAFF.

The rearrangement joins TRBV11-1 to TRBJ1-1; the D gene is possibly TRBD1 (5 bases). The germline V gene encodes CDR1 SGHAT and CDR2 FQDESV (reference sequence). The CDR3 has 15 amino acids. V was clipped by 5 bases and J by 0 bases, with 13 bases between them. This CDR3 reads CASSRRRTMNTEAFF. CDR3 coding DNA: TGTGCCAGCAGCCGACGGAGGACAATGAACACTGAAGCTTTCTTT. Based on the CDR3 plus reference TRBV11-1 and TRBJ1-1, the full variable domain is EAEVAQSPRYKITEKSQAVAFWCDPISGHATLYWYRQILGQGPELLVQFQDESVVDDSQLPKDRFSAERLKGVDSTLKIQPAELGDSAMYLCASSRRRTMNTEAFFGQGTRLTVV.

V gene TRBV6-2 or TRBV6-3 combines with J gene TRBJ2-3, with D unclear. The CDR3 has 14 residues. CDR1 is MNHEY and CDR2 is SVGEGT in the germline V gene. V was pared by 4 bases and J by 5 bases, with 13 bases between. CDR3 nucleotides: TGTGCCAGCAGTTTCGGTGGGCTTGGAGATACGCAGTATTTT. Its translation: CASSFGGLGDTQYF.

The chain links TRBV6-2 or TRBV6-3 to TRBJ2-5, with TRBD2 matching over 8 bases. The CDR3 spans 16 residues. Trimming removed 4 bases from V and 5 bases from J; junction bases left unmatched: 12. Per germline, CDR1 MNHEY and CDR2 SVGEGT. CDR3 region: CASSSRIGGARETQYF. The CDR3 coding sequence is TGTGCCAGCAGTTCGAGGATCGGGGGGGCTCGGGAGACCCAGTACTTC.

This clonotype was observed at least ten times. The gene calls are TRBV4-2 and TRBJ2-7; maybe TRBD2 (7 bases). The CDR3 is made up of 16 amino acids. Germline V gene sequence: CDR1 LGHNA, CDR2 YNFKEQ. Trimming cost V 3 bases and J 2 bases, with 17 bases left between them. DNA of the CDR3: TGTGCCAGCAGCCAGATAGGGGGGGCGGGGACCTACGAGCAGTACTTC. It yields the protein CASSQIGGAGTYEQYF.

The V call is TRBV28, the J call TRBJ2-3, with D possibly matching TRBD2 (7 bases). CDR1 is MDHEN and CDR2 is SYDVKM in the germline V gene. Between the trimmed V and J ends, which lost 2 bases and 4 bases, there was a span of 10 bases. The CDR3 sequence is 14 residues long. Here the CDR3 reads CASSLGGAADTQYF. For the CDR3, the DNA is TGTGCCAGCAGTTTAGGGGGGGCGGCAGATACGCAGTATTTT.

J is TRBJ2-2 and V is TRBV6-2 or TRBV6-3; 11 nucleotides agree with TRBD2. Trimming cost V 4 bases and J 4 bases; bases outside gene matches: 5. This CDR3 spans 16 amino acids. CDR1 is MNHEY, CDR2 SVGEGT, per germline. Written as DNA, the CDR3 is TGTGCCAGCAGTTCCCGACTAGCGGGGAGCACCGGGGAGCTGTTTTTT. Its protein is CASSSRLAGSTGELFF.

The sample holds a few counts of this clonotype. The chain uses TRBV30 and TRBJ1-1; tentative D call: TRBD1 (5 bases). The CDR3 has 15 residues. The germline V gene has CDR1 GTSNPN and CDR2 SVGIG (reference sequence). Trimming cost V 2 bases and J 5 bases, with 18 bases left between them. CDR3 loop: CAWSLQGEAQTEAFF. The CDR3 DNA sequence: TGTGCCTGGAGTCTTCAGGGCGAAGCGCAGACTGAAGCTTTCTTT.

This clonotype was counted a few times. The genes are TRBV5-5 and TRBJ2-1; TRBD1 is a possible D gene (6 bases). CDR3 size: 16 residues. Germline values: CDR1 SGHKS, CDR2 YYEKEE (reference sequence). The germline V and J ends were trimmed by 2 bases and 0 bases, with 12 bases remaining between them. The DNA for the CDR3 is TGTGCCAGCAGCTTTAGGGGGTCGAGCTCCTACAATGAGCAGTTCTTC. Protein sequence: CASSFRGSSSYNEQFF.

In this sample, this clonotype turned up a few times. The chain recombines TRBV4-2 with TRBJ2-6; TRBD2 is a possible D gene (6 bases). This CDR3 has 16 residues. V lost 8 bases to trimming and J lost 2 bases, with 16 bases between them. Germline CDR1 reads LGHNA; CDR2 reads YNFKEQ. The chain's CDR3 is CASGGTGSTGANVLTF. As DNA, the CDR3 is TGTGCCAGCGGGGGGACGGGTAGCACTGGGGCCAACGTCCTGACTTTC.

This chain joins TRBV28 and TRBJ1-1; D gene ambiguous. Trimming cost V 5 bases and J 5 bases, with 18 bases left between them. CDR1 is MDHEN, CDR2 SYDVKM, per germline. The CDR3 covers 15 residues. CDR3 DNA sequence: TGTGCCAGCAGTACTATTAGACGGTCGGTAACTGAAGCTTTCTTT. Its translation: CASSTIRRSVTEAFF.

The CDR3 coding sequence is TGTGCCAGCAGTTCAGGGGTCAATCAGCCCCAGCATTTT. Its protein product is CASSSGVNQPQHF. This chain joins TRBV21-1 and TRBJ1-5; the D segment call TRBD1 is taken from the table without a DNA check. TRBV21-1 is classified as a pseudogene. The CDR3 extends over 13 amino acids.

The CDR3 DNA follows: TGTGCCAGCAGCCTGGGCAGGACAAGTGAAAAACTGTTTTTT. Translated, it gives CASSLGRTSEKLFF. The chain carries TRBV12-3 or TRBV12-4 and TRBJ1-4, with D perhaps TRBD1 (5 bases). CDR3 size: 14 residues. Trimming cost V 6 bases and J 7 bases, with 15 bases left between them.

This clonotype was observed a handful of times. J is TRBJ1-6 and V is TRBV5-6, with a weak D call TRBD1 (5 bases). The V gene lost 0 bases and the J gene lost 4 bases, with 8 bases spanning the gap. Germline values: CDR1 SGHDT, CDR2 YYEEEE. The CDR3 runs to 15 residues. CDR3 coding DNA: TGTGCCAGCAGCTTGGGAGGGGCGTATAATTCACCCCTCCACTTT. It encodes CASSLGGAYNSPLHF.

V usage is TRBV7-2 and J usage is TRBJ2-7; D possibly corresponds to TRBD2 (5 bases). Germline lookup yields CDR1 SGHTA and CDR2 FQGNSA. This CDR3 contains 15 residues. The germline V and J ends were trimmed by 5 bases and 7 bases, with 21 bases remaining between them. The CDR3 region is CASSPRGIPAVEQYF. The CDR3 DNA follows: TGTGCCAGCAGCCCCCGGGGAATCCCCGCGGTGGAGCAGTACTTC.

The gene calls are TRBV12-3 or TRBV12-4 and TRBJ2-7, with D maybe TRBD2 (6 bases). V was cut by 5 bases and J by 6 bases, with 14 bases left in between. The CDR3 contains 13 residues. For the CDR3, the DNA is TGTGCCAGCAGTGCAATAGCGGCGGGCGAGCAGTACGTC. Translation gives CASSAIAAGEQYV.

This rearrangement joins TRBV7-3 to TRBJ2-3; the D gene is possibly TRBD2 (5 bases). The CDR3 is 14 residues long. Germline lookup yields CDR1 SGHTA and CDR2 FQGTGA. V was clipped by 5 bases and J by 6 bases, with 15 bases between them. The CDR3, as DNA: TGTGCCAGCAGCCGGACCAGTCGGAGGGATACGCAGTATTTT. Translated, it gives CASSRTSRRDTQYF.